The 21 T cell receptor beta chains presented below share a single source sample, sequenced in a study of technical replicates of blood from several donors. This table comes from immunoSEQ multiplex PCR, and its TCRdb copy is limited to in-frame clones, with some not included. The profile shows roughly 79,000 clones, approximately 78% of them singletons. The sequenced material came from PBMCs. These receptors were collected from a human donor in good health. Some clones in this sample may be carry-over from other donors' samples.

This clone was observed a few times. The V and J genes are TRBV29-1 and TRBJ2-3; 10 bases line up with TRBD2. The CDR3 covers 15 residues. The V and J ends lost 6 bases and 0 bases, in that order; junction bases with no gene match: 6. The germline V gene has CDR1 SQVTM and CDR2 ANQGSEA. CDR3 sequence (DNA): TGCAGCGTGTTAATAGCGGGAGGTAGCACAGATACGCAGTATTTT. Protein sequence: CSVLIAGGSTDTQYF.

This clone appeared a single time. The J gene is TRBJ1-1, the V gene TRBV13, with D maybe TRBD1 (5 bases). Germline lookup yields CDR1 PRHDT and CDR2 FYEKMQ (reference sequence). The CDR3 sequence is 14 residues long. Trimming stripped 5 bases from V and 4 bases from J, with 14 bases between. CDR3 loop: CASSPRRGITEAFF. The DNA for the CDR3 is TGTGCCAGCAGCCCACGGCGGGGGATCACTGAAGCTTTCTTT. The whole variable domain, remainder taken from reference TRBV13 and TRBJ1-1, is AAGVIQSPRHLIKEKRETATLKCYPIPRHDTVYWYQQGPGQDPQFLISFYEKMQSDKGSIPDRFSAQQFSDYHSELNMSSLELGDSALYFCASSPRRGITEAFFGQGTRLTVV.

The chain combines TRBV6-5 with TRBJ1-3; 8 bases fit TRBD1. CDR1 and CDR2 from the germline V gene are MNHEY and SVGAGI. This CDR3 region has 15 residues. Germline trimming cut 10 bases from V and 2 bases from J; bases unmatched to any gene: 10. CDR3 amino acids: CATAPHRGTGNTIYF. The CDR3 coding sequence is TGTGCCACCGCCCCCCACAGGGGGACTGGAAACACCATATATTTT.

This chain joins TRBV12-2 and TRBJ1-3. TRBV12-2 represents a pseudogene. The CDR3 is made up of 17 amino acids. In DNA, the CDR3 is TGTGCAAGTCGCTCATACTCTCACGGGAGTTCTGGAAACACCATATATTTT. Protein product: CASRSYSHGSSGNTIYF.

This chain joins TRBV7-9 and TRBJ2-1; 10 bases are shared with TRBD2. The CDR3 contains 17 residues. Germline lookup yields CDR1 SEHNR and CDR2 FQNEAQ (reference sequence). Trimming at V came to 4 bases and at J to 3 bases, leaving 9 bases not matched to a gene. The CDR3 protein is CASSSPQAGGRYNEQFF. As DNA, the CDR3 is TGTGCCAGCAGCTCCCCTCAAGCGGGAGGGCGCTACAATGAGCAGTTCTTC.

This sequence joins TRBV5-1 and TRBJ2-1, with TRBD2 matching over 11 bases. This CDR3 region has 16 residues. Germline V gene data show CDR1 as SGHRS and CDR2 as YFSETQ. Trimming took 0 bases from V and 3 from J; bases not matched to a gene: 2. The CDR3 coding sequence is TGCGCCAGCAGCTTGGGACTAGCGGGGTTCTACAATGAGCAGTTCTTC. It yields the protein CASSLGLAGFYNEQFF.

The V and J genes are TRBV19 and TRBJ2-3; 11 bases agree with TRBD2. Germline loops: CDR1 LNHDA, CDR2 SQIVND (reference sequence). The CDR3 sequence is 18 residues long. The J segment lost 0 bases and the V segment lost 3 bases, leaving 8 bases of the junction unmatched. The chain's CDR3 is CASSISSGGISSTDTQYF. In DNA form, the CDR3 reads TGTGCCAGTAGTATCTCTAGCGGGGGGATTTCTAGCACAGATACGCAGTATTTT. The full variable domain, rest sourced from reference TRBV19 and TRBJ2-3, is DGGITQSPKYLFRKEGQNVTLSCEQNLNHDAMYWYRQDPGQGLRLIYYSQIVNDFQKGDIAEGYSVSREKKESFPLTVTSAQKNPTAFYLCASSISSGGISSTDTQYFGPGTRLTVL.

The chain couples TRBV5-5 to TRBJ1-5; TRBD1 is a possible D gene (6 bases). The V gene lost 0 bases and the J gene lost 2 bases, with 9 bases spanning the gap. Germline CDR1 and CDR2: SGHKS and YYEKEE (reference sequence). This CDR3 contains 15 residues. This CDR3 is CASSLGTERNQPQHF. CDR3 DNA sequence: TGTGCCAGCAGCTTGGGGACAGAGCGCAATCAGCCCCAGCATTTT.

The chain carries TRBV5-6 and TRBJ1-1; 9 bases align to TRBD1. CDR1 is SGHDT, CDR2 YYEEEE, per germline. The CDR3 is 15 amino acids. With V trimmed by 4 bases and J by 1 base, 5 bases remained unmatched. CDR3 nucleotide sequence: TGTGCCAGCAGCGTTTACAGGGGGCGGAACACTGAAGCTTTCTTT. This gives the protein CASSVYRGRNTEAFF. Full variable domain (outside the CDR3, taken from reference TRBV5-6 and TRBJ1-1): DAGVTQSPTHLIKTRGQQVTLRCSPKSGHDTVSWYQQALGQGPQFIFQYYEEEERQRGNFPDRFSGHQFPNYSSELNVNALLLGDSALYLCASSVYRGRNTEAFFGQGTRLTVV.

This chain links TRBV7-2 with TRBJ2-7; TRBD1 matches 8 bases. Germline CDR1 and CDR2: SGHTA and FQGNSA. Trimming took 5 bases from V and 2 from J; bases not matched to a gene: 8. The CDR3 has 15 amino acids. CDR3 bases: TGTGCCAGCAGCCCCGACAGGGGTAGGGCCTACGAGCAGTACTTC. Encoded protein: CASSPDRGRAYEQYF.

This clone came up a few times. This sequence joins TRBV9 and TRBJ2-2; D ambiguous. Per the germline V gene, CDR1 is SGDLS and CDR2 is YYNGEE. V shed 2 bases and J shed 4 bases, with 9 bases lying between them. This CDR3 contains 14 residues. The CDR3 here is CASSVGLGTGELFF. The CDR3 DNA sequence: TGTGCCAGCAGCGTGGGCCTTGGCACCGGGGAGCTGTTTTTT. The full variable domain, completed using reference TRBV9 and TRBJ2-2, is DSGVTQTPKHLITATGQRVTLRCSPRSGDLSVYWYQQSLDQGLQFLIQYYNGEERAKGNILERFSAQQFPDLHSELNLSSLELGDSALYFCASSVGLGTGELFFGEGSRLTVL.

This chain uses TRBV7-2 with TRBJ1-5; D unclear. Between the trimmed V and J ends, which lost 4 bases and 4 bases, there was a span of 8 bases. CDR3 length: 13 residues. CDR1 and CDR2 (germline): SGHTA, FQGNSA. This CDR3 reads CASSSEANQPQHF. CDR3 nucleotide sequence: TGTGCCAGCAGCTCCGAAGCTAATCAGCCCCAGCATTTT.

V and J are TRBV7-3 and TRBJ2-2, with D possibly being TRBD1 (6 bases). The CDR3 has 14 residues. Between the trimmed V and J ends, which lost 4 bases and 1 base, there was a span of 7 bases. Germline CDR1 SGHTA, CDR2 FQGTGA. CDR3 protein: CASSSGQNTGELFF. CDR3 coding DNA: TGTGCCAGCAGCTCGGGACAGAACACCGGGGAGCTGTTTTTT.

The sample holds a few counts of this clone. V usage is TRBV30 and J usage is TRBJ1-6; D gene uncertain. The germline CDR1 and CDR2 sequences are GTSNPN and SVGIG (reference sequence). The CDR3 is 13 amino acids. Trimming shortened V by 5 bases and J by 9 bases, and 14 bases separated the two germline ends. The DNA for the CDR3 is TGTGCCTGGTCCTTGGCGGTAGGTTCACCCCTCCACTTT. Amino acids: CAWSLAVGSPLHF.

The CDR3 is CAWTTTSWQGVITEAFF. In DNA, the CDR3 is TGTGCCTGGACCACAACAAGTTGGCAGGGCGTAATCACTGAAGCTTTCTTT. The chain employs TRBV30 and TRBJ1-1; D is perhaps TRBD1 (5 bases). This CDR3 is 17 amino acids long. Per germline, CDR1 GTSNPN and CDR2 SVGIG (reference sequence). Trimming cost V 4 bases and J 4 bases, with 25 bases left between them.

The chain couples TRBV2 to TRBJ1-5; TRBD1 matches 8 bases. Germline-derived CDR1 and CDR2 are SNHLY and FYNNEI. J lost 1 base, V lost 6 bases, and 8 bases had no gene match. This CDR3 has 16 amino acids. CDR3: CASSLPRTGSNQPQHF. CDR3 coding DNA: TGTGCCAGCAGCCTCCCCCGGACAGGGAGCAATCAGCCCCAGCATTTT.

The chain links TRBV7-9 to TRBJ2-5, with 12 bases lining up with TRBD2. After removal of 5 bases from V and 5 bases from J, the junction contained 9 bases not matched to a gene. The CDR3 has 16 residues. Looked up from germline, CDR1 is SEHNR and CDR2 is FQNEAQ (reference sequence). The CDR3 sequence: CASSTRTSGIGETQYF. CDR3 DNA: TGTGCCAGCAGCACCAGGACTAGCGGGATAGGCGAGACCCAGTACTTC.

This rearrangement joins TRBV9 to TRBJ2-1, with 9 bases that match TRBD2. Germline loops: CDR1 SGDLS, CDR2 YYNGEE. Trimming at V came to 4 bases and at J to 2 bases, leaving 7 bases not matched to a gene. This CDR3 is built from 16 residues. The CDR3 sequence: CASSLTSGATYNEQFF. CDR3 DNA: TGTGCCAGCAGCTTGACTAGCGGAGCTACCTACAATGAGCAGTTCTTC.

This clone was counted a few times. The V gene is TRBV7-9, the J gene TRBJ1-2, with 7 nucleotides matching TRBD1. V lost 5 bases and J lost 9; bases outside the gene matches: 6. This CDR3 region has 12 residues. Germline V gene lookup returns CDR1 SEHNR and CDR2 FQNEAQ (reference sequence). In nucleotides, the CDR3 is TGTGCCAGCAGCGAACAGGGGCAGAGCTACACCTTC. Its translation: CASSEQGQSYTF.

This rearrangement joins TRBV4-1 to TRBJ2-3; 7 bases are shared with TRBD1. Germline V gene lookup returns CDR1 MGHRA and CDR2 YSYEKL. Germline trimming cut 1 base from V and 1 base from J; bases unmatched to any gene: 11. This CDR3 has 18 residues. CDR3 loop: CASSQGPSGQPGTDTQYF. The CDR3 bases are TGCGCCAGCAGCCAAGGCCCCTCGGGACAGCCCGGCACAGATACGCAGTATTTT.

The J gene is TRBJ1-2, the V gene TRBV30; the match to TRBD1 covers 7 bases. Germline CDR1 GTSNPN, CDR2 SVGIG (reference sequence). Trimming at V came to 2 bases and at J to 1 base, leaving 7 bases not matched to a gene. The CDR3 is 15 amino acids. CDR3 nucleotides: TGTGCCTGGAGTAGGGGACAGCAACTTAACTATGGCTACACCTTC. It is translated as CAWSRGQQLNYGYTF.